This record concerns one TCR beta chain sequence. These data come from a study of blood T cell repertoires in COVID-19. Cohort placement rested on clinical history that participants reported themselves. The method was immunoSEQ multiplex PCR; TCRdb's version includes in-frame clones alone and lacks a portion of them. The sample has 150,000 or so clones, 85% to 90% seen once; the top ten hold 6.6%. Germline V lookup: CDR1 SGHRS, CDR2 YFSETQ. The CDR3 consists of 15 residues. The V and J ends lost 0 bases and 4 bases respectively, with 11 bases between them. The sequencing input was PBMCs or T cells enriched from blood (not recorded which). The clonotype originates from a woman aged 45-60 years who had recovered from COVID-19. This sequence joins TRBV5-1 and TRBJ1-3, with a weak D call TRBD1 (5 bases). CDR3 sequence: CASSLGGARGNTIYF. The CDR3 nucleotides read TGCGCCAGCAGCTTGGGCGGGGCGCGCGGAAACACCATATATTTT.